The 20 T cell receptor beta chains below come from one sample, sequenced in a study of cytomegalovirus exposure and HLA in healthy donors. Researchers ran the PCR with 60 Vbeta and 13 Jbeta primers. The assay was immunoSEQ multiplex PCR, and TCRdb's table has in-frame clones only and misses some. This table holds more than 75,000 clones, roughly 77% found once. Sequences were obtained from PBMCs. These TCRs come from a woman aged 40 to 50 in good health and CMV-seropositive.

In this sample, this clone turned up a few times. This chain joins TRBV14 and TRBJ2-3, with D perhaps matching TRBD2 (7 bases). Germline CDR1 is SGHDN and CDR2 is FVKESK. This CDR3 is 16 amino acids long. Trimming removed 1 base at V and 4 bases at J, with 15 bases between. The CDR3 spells CASSQVLGGGPDTQYF. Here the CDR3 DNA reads TGTGCCAGCAGCCAAGTCCTAGGGGGAGGGCCAGATACGCAGTATTTT.

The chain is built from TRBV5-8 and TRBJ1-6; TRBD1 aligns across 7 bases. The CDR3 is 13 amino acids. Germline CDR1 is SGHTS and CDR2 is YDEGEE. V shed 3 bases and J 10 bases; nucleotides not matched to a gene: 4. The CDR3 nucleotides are TGTGCCAGCAGCTACGACAGGGACTCACCCCTCCACTTT. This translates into CASSYDRDSPLHF.

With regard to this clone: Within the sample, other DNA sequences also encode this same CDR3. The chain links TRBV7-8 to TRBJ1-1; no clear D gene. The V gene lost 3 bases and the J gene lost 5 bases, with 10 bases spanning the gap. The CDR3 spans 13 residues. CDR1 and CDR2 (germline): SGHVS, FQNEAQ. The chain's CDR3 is CASSLTGGTEAFF. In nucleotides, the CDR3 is TGTGCCAGCAGCTTGACGGGAGGGACTGAAGCTTTCTTT.

The CDR3 DNA sequence: TGTGCCAGCAGCTTAGGGACAGGGGGCGAGCAGTACTTC. Encoded protein: CASSLGTGGEQYF. The chain carries TRBV7-3 and TRBJ2-7; 11 bases align to TRBD1. Trimming at V came to 2 bases and at J to 6 bases, leaving 0 bases not matched to a gene. Germline V gene data show CDR1 as SGHTA and CDR2 as FQGTGA. CDR3 length: 13 residues.

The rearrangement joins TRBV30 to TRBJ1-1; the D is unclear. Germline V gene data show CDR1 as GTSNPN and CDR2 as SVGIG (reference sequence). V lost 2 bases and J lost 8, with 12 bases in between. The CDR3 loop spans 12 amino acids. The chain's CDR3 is CAWSPVTVEAFF. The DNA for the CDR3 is TGTGCCTGGAGTCCCGTTACGGTCGAAGCTTTCTTT.

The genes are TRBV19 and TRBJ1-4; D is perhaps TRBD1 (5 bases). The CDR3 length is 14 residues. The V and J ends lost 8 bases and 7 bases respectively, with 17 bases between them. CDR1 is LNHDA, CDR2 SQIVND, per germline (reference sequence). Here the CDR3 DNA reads TGTGCCAGTCAGGGTCCAGGGAACGTTGAAAAACTGTTTTTT. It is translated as CASQGPGNVEKLFF.

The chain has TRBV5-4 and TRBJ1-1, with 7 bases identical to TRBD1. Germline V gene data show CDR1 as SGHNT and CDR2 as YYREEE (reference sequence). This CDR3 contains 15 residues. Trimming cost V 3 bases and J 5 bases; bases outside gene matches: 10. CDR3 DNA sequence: TGTGCCAGCAGCTATCTAGGGGGCCTCGGGACTGAAGCTTTCTTT. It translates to CASSYLGGLGTEAFF.

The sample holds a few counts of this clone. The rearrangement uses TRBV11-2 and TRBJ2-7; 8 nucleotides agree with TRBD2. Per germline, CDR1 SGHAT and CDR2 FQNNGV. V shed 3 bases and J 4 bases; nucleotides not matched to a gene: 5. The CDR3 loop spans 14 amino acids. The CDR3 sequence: CASSFGAGEYEQYF. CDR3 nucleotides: TGTGCCAGCAGCTTTGGAGCGGGGGAGTACGAGCAGTACTTC.

As DNA, the CDR3 is TGTGCCAGCAGCCGTAACAGGGGCGTTATCTTGATCACTGAAGCTTTCTTT. It encodes CASSRNRGVILITEAFF. This chain joins TRBV7-8 and TRBJ1-1; 7 bases fit TRBD1. V lost 5 bases, J lost 4 bases, and 16 bases stayed unmatched. CDR3 length equals 17 residues. In germline, CDR1 is SGHVS, CDR2 FQNEAQ.

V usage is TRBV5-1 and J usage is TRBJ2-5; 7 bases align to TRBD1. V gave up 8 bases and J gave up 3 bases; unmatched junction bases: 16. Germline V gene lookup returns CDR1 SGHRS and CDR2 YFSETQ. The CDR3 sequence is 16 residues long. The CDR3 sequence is CASCLLPGQMKETQYF. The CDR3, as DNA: TGCGCCAGTTGTCTTCTCCCGGGACAGATGAAAGAGACCCAGTACTTC.

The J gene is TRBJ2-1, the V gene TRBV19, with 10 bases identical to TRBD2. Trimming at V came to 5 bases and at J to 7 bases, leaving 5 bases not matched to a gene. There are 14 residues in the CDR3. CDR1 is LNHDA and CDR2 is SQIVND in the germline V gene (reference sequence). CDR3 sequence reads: CASSPLAGPNEQFF. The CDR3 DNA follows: TGTGCCAGTAGTCCACTAGCGGGACCGAATGAGCAGTTCTTC. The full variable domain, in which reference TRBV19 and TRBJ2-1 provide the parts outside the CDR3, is DGGITQSPKYLFRKEGQNVTLSCEQNLNHDAMYWYRQDPGQGLRLIYYSQIVNDFQKGDIAEGYSVSREKKESFPLTVTSAQKNPTAFYLCASSPLAGPNEQFFGPGTRLTVL.

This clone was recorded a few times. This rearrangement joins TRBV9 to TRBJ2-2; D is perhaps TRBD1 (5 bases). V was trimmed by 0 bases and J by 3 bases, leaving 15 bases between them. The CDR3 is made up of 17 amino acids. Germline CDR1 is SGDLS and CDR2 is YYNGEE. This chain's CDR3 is CASSVGLWVRDTGELFF. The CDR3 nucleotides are TGTGCCAGCAGCGTAGGGCTTTGGGTCAGGGACACCGGGGAGCTGTTTTTT. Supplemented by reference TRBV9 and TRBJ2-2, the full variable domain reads DSGVTQTPKHLITATGQRVTLRCSPRSGDLSVYWYQQSLDQGLQFLIQYYNGEERAKGNILERFSAQQFPDLHSELNLSSLELGDSALYFCASSVGLWVRDTGELFFGEGSRLTVL.

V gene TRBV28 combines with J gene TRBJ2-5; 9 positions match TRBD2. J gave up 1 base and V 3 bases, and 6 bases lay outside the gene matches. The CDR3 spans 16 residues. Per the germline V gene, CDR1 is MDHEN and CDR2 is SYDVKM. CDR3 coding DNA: TGTGCCAGCAGTTTCGGCGGGAGGGGGCCCCAAGAGACCCAGTACTTC. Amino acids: CASSFGGRGPQETQYF.

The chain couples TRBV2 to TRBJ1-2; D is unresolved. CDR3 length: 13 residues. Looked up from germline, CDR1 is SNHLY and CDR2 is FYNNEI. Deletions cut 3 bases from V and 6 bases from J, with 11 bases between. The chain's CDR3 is CASSEAEMNGYTF. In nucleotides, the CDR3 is TGTGCCAGCAGTGAGGCGGAAATGAATGGCTACACCTTC.

The CDR3 DNA sequence: TGTGCCAGCAGTTACCGAGGACAGAGCAATCAGCCCCAGCATTTT. The encoded protein is CASSYRGQSNQPQHF. The chain is built from TRBV6-5 and TRBJ1-5; possibly TRBD1 for D (6 bases). CDR1 and CDR2 (germline): MNHEY, SVGAGI. This CDR3 contains 15 residues. Trimming stripped 2 bases from V and 1 base from J, with 9 bases between.

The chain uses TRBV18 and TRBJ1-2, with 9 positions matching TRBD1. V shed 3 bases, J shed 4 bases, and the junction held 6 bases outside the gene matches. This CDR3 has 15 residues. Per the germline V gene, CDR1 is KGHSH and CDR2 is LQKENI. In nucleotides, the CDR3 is TGTGCCAGCTCACCTGAACAGGGGGCTGGCTATGGCTACACCTTC. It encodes CASSPEQGAGYGYTF.

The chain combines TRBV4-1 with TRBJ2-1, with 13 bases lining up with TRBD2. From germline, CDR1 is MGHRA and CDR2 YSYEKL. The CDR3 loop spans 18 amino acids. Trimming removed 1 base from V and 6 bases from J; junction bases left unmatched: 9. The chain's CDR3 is CASSQVDMGLAGFNEQFF. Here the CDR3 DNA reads TGCGCCAGCAGCCAAGTGGACATGGGACTAGCGGGATTCAATGAGCAGTTCTTC.

As DNA, the CDR3 is TGTGCCAGCAGTCGGGGACAGGGGACTGAAAAACTGTTTTTT. Encoded protein: CASSRGQGTEKLFF. The rearrangement joins TRBV25-1 to TRBJ1-4; 10 bases fit TRBD1. The CDR3 is 14 residues long. The V gene end was trimmed by 5 bases and the J gene end by 7 bases; junction bases not matched to a gene: 4. CDR1 is MGHDK and CDR2 is SYGVNS in the germline V gene.

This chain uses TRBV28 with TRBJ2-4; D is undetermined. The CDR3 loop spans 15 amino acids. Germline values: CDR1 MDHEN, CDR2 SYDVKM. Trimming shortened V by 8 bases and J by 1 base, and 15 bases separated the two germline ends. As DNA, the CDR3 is TGTGCCAGCGCCGACTCCGGAGTCGCCAAAAACATTCAGTACTTC. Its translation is CASADSGVAKNIQYF.

DNA of the CDR3: TGTGCCAGCTCAGACAGGGGTGGCAATCAGCCCCAGCATTTT. It codes for CASSDRGGNQPQHF. The V gene is TRBV18, the J gene TRBJ1-5, with TRBD1 matching 8 bases. The CDR3 contains 14 residues. The germline V gene has CDR1 KGHSH and CDR2 LQKENI. The ends lost 5 bases at V and 2 bases at J; junction bases unmatched: 2. Full variable domain (remainder filled in from reference TRBV18 and TRBJ1-5): NAGVMQNPRHLVRRRGQEARLRCSPMKGHSHVYWYRQLPEEGLKFMVYLQKENIIDESGMPKERFSAEFPKEGPSILRIQQVVRGDSAAYFCASSDRGGNQPQHFGDGTRLSIL.